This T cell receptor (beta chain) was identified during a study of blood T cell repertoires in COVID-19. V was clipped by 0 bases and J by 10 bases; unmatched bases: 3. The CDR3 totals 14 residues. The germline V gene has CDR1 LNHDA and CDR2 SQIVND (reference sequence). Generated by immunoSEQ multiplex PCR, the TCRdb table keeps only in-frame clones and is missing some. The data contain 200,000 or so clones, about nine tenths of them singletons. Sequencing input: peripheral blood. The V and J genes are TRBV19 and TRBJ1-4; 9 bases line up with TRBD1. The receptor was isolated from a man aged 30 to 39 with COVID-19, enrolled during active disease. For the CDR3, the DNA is TGTGCCAGTAGTATAGAAGAGACAGGGGGAAAACTGTTTTTT. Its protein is CASSIEETGGKLFF.